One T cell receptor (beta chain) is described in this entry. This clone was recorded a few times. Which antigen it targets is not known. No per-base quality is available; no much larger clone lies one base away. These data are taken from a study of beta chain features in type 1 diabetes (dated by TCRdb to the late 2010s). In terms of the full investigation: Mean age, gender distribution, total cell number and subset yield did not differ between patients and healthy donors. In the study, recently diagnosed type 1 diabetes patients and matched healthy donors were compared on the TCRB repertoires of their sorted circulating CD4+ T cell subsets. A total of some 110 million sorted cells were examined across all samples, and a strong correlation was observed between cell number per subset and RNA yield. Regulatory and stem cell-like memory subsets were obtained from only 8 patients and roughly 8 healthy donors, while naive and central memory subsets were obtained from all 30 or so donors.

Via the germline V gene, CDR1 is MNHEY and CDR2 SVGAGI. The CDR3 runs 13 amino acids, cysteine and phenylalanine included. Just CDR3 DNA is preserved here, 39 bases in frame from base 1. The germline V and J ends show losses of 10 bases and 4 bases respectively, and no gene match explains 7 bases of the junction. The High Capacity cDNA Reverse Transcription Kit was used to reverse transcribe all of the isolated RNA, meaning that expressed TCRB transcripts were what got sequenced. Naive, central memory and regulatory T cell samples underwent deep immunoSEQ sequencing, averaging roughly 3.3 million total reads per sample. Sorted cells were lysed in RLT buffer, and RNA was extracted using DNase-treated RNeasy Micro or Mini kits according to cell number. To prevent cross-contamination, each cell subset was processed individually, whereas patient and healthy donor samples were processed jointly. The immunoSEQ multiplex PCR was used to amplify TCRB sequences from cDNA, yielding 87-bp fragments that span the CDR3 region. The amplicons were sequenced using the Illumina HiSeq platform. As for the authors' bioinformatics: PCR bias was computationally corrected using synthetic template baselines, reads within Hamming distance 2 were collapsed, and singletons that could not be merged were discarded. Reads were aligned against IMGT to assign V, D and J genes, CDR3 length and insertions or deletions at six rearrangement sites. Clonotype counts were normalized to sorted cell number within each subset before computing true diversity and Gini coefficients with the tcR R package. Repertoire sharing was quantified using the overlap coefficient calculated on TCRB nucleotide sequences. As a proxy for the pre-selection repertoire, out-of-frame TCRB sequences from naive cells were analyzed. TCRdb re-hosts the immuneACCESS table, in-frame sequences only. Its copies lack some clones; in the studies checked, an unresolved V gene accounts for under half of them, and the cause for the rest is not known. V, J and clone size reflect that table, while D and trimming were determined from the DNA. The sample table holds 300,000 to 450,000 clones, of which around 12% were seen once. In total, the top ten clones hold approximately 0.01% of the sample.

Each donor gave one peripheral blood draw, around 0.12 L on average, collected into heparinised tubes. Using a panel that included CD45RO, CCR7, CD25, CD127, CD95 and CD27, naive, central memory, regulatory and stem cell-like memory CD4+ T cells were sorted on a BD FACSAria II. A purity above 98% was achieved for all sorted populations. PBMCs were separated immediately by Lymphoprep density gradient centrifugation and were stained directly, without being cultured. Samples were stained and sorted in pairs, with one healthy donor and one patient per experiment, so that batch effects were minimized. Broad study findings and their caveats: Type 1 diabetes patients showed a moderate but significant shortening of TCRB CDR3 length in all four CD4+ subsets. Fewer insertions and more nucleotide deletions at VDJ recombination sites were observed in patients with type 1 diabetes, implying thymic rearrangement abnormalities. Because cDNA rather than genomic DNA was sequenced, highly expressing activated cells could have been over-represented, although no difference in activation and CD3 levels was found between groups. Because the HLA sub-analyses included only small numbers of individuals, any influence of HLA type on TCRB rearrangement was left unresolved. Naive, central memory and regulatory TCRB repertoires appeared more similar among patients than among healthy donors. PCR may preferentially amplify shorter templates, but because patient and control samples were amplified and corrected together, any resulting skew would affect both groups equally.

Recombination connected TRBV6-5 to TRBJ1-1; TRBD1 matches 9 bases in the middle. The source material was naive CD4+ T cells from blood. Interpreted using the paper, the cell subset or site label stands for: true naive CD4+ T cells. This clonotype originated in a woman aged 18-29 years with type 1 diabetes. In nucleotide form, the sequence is TGTGCCACCTCACAGGGGGCTTTCACTGAAGCTTTCTTT. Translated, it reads CATSQGAFTEAFF.